The present TCR beta chain was sequenced within a study of cytomegalovirus exposure and HLA in healthy donors. After removal of 0 bases from V and 2 bases from J, the junction contained 4 bases not matched to a gene. Per the germline V gene, CDR1 is SGHRS and CDR2 is YFSETQ. CDR3 length equals 15 residues. Points from the study as a whole: Altogether, about 160 TCR beta chains were recorded as cytomegalovirus-associated.

Notes on this clone: Its antigen remains unknown. Other DNA sequences in the same sample also yield this CDR3.

The table came from immunoSEQ multiplex PCR; TCRdb's copy has only in-frame clones and leaves some out. The sample includes 250,000 or so clones, 90% of them seen just once. The TCR was taken from a woman in her late teens or twenties in good health and CMV-seronegative. Sequencing was performed on PBMCs. The V gene is TRBV5-1, the J gene TRBJ2-5; 7 bases are a match to TRBD1. The CDR3 spells CASSLGGQHQETQYF. DNA for the CDR3: TGCGCCAGCAGCTTGGGGGGACAGCATCAAGAGACCCAGTACTTC.